This T cell receptor beta chain stems from a study of blood T cell repertoires in COVID-19. Clones were sequenced by immunoSEQ multiplex PCR, and TCRdb holds only the in-frame ones, with some missing. The table lists around 400,000 clones, about 89% of them singletons, with roughly 2.1% in the top ten. Enrolled during active infection, Seattle patients were then followed longitudinally. The CDR3 consists of 16 residues. Germline loops: CDR1 SGHVS, CDR2 FQNEAQ. V gave up 5 bases and J gave up 6 bases, with 20 bases separating them. This chain connects TRBV7-8 to TRBJ1-5; D is undetermined. The receptor's source is a woman aged 55-70 years with COVID-19, enrolled during active disease. Input material: peripheral blood. The CDR3 nucleotides are TGTGCCAGCAGCCGAACGTTTTATGGAGATGGTCAGCCCCAGCATTTT. It encodes CASSRTFYGDGQPQHF.